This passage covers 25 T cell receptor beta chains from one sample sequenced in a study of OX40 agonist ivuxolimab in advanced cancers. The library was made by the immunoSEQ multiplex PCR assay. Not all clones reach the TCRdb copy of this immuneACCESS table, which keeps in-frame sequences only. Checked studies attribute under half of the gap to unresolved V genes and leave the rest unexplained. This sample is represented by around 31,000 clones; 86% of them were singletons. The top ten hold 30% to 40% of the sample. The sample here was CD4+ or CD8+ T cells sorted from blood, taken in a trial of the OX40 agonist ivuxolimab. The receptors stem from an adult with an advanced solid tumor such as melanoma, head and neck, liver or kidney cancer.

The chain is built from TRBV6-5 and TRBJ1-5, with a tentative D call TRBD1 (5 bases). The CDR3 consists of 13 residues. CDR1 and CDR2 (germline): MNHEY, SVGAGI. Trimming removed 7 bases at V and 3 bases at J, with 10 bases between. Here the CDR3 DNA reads TGTGCCAGCACGTGGGGGTACAATCAGCCCCAGCATTTT. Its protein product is CASTWGYNQPQHF.

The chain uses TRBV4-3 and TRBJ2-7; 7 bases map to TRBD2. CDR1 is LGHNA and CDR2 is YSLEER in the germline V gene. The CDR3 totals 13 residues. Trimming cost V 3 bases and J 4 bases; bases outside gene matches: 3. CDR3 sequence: CASSHGAGYEQYF. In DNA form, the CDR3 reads TGCGCCAGCAGCCATGGAGCGGGATACGAGCAGTACTTC.

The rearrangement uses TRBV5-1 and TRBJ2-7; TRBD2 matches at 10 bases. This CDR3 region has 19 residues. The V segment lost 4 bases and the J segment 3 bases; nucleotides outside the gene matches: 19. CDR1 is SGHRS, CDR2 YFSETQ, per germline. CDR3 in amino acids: CASSLAGTSARGFHYEQYF. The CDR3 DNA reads TGCGCCAGCAGCCTGGCCGGGACTAGCGCCCGGGGGTTTCACTACGAGCAGTACTTC. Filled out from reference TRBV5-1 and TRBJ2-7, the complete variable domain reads KAGVTQTPRYLIKTRGQQVTLSCSPISGHRSVSWYQQTPGQGLQFLFEYFSETQRNKGNFPGRFSGRQFSNSRSEMNVSTLELGDSALYLCASSLAGTSARGFHYEQYFGPGTRLTVT.

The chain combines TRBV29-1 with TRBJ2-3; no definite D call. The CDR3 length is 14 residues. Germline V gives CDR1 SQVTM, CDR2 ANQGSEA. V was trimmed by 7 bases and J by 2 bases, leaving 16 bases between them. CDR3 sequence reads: CSGVDKPVTDTQYF. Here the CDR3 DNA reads TGCAGCGGAGTAGACAAGCCGGTCACAGATACGCAGTATTTT.

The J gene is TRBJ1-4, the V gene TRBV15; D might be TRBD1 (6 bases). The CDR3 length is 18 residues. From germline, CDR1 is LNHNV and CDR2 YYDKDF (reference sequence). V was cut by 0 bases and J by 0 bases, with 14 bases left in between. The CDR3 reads CATSRDGQGHATNEKLFF. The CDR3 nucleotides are TGTGCCACCAGCAGAGACGGGCAGGGGCATGCAACTAATGAAAAACTGTTTTTT.

The CDR3 region has the DNA TGTGCCAGCAGTTTAATGGTGTCTAGGGGCAATGAGCAGTTCTTC. Protein product: CASSLMVSRGNEQFF. The V gene is TRBV28, the J gene TRBJ2-1, with D possibly TRBD1 on 5 matching bases. Trimming left V 2 bases short and J 6 bases short, with 14 bases between. Germline-derived CDR1 and CDR2 are MDHEN and SYDVKM. This CDR3 has 15 amino acids.

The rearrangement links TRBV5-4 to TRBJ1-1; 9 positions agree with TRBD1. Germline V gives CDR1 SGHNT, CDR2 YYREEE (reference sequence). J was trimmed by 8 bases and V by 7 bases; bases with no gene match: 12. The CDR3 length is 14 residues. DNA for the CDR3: TGTGCCAGCCTACCACAGGGGGCCCTACCGGAAGCTTTCTTT. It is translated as CASLPQGALPEAFF.

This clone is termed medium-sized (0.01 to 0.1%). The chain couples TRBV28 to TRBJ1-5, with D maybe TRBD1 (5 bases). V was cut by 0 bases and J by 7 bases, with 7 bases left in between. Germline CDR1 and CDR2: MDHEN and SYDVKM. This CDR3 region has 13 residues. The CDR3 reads CASSLWGGQPQHF. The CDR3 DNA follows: TGTGCCAGCAGTTTATGGGGGGGGCAGCCCCAGCATTTT.

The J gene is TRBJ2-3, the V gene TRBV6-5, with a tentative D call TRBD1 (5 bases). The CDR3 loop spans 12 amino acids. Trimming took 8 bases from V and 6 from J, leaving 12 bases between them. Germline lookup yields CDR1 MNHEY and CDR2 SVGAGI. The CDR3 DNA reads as TGTGCCAGCTCCCCCGCAGGGGATACGCAGTATTTT. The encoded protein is CASSPAGDTQYF.

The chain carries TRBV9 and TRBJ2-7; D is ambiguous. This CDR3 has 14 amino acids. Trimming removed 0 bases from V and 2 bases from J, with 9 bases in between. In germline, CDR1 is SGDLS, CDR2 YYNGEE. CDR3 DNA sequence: TGTGCCAGCAGCGTAGACGACGGAGCCTACGAGCAGTACTTC. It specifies CASSVDDGAYEQYF. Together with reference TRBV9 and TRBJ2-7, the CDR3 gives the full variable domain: DSGVTQTPKHLITATGQRVTLRCSPRSGDLSVYWYQQSLDQGLQFLIQYYNGEERAKGNILERFSAQQFPDLHSELNLSSLELGDSALYFCASSVDDGAYEQYFGPGTRLTVT.

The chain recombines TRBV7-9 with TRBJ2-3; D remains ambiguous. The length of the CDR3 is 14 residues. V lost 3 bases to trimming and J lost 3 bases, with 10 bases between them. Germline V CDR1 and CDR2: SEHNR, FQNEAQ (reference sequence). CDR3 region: CASSFRSQTDTQYF. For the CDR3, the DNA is TGTGCCAGCAGCTTCAGATCCCAGACAGATACGCAGTATTTT.

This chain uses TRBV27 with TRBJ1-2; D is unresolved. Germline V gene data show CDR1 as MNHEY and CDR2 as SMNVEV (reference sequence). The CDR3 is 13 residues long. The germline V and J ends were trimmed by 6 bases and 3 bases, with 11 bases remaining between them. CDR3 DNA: TGTGCCAGCAGCCTCCAGGTCGACTATGGCTACACCTTC. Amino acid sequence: CASSLQVDYGYTF.

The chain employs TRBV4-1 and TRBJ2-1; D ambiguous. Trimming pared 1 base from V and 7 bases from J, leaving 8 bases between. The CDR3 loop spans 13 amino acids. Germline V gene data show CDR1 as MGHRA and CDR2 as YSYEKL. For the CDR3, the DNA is TGCGCCAGCAGCCAAGGGTCCTGGAATGAGCAGTTCTTC. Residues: CASSQGSWNEQFF.

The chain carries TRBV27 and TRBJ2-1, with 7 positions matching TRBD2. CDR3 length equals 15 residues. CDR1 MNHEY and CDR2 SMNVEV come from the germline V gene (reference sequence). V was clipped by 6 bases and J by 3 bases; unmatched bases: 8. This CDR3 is CASSPGTTSYNEQFF. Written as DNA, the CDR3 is TGTGCCAGCAGCCCCGGGACTACGAGCTACAATGAGCAGTTCTTC.

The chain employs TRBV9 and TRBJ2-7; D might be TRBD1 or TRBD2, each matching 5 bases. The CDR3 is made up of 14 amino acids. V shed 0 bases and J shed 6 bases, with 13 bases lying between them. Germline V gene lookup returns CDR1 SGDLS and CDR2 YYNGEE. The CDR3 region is CASSVGIMGTEQYF. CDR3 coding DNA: TGTGCCAGCAGCGTAGGAATTATGGGGACCGAGCAGTACTTC.

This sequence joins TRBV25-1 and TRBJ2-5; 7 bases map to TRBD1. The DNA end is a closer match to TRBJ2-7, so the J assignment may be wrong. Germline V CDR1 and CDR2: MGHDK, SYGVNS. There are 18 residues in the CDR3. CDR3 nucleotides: TGTGCCAGCAGTGAATTACGGGACAGTCCGGGAAGCTCCTACGAGCAGTACTTC. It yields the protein CASSELRDSPGSSYEQYF.

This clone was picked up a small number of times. The CDR3 loop reads CASSLMAGVSTDTQYF. CDR3 in DNA: TGTGCCAGCAGTTTAATGGCGGGAGTGAGCACAGATACGCAGTATTTT. The rearrangement links TRBV27 to TRBJ2-3, with TRBD2 identical over 7 bases. Unmatched junction bases numbered 5, after V lost 2 bases and J lost 0 bases. CDR1 and CDR2 from the germline V gene are MNHEY and SMNVEV (reference sequence). The CDR3 is made up of 16 amino acids.

CDR3 residues: CASSRGTGGMNTEAFF. The CDR3 DNA follows: TGTGCCAGCAGCCGGGGGACAGGGGGCATGAACACTGAAGCTTTCTTT. The V and J genes are TRBV7-9 and TRBJ1-1; TRBD1 aligns across 12 bases. This CDR3 has 16 amino acids. V gave up 5 bases and J gave up 0 bases; unmatched junction bases: 4. Per the germline V gene, CDR1 is SEHNR and CDR2 is FQNEAQ (reference sequence).

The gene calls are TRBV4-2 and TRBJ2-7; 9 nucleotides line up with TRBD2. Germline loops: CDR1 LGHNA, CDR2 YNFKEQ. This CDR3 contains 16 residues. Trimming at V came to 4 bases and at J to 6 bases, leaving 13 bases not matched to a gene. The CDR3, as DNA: TGTGCCAGCAGCCCCCTCGGGGCGGGAGGGCTCCTCGAGCAGTACTTC. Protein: CASSPLGAGGLLEQYF.

In DNA, the CDR3 is TGTGCCAGCAGTGAGGACCTTGGGATAGCACGTGAGCAGTTCTTC. Its protein product is CASSEDLGIAREQFF. This chain uses TRBV25-1 with TRBJ2-1, with unresolved D. The V end was cut by 3 bases, the J end by 9 bases, with 18 bases between. The CDR3 extends over 15 amino acids. Germline V CDR1 and CDR2: MGHDK, SYGVNS.

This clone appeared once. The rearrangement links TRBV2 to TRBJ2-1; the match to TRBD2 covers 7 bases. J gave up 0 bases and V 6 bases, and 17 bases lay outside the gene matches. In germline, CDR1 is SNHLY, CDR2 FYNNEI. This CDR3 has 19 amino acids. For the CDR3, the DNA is TGTGCCAGCAGAAATGTGGACCCAACTAGCGAGAGCTCCTACAATGAGCAGTTCTTC. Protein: CASRNVDPTSESSYNEQFF.

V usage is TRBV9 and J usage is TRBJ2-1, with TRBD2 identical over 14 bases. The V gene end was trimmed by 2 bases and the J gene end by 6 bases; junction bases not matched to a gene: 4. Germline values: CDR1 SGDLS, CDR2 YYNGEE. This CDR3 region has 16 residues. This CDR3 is CASSVGTSGGGNEQFF. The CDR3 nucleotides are TGTGCCAGCAGCGTCGGGACTAGCGGGGGAGGCAATGAGCAGTTCTTC.

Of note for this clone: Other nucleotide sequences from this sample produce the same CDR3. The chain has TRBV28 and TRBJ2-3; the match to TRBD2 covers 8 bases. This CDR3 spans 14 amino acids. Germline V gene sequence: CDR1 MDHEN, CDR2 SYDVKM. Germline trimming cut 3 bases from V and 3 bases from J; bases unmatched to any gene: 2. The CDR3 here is CASSFLAGTDTQYF. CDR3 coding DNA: TGTGCCAGCAGTTTCTTAGCGGGGACAGATACGCAGTATTTT. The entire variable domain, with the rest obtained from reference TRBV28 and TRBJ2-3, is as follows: DVKVTQSSRYLVKRTGEKVFLECVQDMDHENMFWYRQDPGLGLRLIYFSYDVKMKEKGDIPEGYSVSREKKERFSLILESASTNQTSMYLCASSFLAGTDTQYFGPGTRLTVL.

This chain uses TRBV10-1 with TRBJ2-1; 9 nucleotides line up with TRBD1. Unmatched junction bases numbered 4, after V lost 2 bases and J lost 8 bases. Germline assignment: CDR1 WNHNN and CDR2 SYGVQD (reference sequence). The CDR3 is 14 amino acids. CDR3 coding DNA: TGCGCCAGCAGTGAGACAGGGGGCTTTGATGAGCAGTTCTTC. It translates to CASSETGGFDEQFF.

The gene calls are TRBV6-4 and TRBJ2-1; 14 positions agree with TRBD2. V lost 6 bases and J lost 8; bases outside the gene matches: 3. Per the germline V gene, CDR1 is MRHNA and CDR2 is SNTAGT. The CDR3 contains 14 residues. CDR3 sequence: CASSGTSGRDEQFF. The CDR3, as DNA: TGTGCCAGCAGCGGGACTAGCGGGAGAGATGAGCAGTTCTTC.